The rows below give T cell receptor beta chains drawn from one sample of a study of T-cell reconstitution after alpha-beta-depleted transplantation in children. Using its own MiXCR run on the PCR reads, TCRdb lists one record per CDR3 protein. The sample lists hundreds of thousands of distinct CDR3 sequences, roughly 13% seen once, with roughly 2.3% in the top ten. The specimen comprised PBMCs, mostly from graft donor cells, sampled 360 days after TCRalphabeta/CD19-depleted stem cell transplant. Every receptor here comes from a male patient aged 10 to 17 who had a stem cell transplant for acute myeloid leukemia, so the T cells may come from the graft donor. The CDR3 runs from the conserved cysteine through the conserved F or W. A D gene is named only where the DNA matches it firmly. Clone size, where shown, is once, few, many, or a class for clones that have expanded.

CAWRSLRNSYEQYF	TGTGCCTGGAGAAGTTTGCGAAACTCCTACGAGCAGTACTTC	TRBV30	TRBJ2-7	-	-
CASSVDTLAGHTEAFF	TGTGCCAGCAGCGTAGACACCTTAGCGGGGCATACTGAAGCTTTCTTT	TRBV9	TRBJ1-1	few	-
CASSSYPAGRTEAFF	TGTGCCAGCAGTTCCTACCCCGCGGGGCGCACTGAAGCTTTCTTT	TRBV28	TRBJ1-1	-	-
CATSDPGTGAYEQYF	TGTGCCACCAGTGACCCCGGGACAGGGGCGTACGAGCAGTACTTC	TRBV24-1	TRBJ2-7	many	TRBD1
CASSLVAGEVEQFF	TGCGCCAGCAGCTTGGTAGCGGGAGAAGTTGAGCAGTTCTTC	TRBV5-1	TRBJ2-1	many	TRBD2
CASSFGGRDYGYTF	TGTGCCAGCAGTTTCGGAGGCAGGGACTATGGCTACACCTTC	TRBV28	TRBJ1-2	many	-
CASSQVRRTGELFF	TGCGCCAGCAGCCAAGTTCGTCGAACCGGGGAGCTGTTTTTT	TRBV4-3	TRBJ2-2	few	-
CASSLLGGYEQYF	TGTGCCAGCAGTCTACTCGGGGGCTACGAGCAGTACTTC	TRBV27	TRBJ2-7	many	-
CATSDLTGQGTYNEQFF	TGTGCCACCAGTGATTTGACCGGACAGGGTACGTACAATGAGCAGTTCTTC	TRBV24-1	TRBJ2-1	few	TRBD1
CASSMGAGMGEQYF	TGTGCCAGCAGCATGGGAGCTGGGATGGGCGAGCAGTACTTC	TRBV5-6	TRBJ2-7	-	-